This T cell receptor beta chain was sequenced during a study of immune evolution from preneoplasia to lung adenocarcinoma. This CDR3 comprises 14 residues. The germline V gene has CDR1 SGHAT and CDR2 FQNNGV. General observations from the study: Normal lung had the highest top T cell clone frequencies. Later-stage lesions appeared to have more T cells, more diversity, less clonality.

Sequencing was performed with immunoSEQ multiplex PCR; in TCRdb, only in-frame clones are kept and a portion is missing. The table records 4,500 to 5,500 clones, approximately 86% of them present only once. Regarding this clone: Antigen unknown. A read error may account for a junction end that differs from germline.

The chain joins TRBV11-2 to TRBJ1-6; D possibly corresponds to TRBD1 (6 bases). This TCR was recovered from an older donor with lung adenocarcinoma. The specimen sequenced was FFPE adjacent normal lung tissue. DNA for the CDR3: TGTGCCAACAGCCTAACAGGGAAGAGGTCACCCCTCCACTTT. Amino acids: CANSLTGKRSPLHF.